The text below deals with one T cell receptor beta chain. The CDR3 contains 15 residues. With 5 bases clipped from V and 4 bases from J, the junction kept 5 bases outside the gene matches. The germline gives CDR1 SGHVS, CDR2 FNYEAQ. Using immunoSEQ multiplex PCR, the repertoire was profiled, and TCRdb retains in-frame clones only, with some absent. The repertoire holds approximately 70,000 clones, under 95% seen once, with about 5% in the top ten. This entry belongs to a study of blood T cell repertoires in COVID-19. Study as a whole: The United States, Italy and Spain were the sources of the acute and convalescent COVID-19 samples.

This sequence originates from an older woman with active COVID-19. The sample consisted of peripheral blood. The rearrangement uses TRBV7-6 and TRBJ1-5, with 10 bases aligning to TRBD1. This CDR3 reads CASSRDRGWNQPQHF. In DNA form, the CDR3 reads TGTGCCAGCAGCCGGGACAGGGGTTGGAATCAGCCCCAGCATTTT.